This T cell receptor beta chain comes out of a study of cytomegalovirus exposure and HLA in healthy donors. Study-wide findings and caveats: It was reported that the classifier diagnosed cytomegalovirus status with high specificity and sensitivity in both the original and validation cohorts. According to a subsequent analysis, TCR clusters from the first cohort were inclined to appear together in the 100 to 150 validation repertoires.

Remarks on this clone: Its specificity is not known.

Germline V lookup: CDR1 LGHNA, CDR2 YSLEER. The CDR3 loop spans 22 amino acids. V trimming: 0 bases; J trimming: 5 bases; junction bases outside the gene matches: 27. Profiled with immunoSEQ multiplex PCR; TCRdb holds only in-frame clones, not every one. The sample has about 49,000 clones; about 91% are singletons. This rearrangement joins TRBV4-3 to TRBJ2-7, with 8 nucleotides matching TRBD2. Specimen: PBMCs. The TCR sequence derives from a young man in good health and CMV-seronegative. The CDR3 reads CASSQDFFSSVLWSGRIHEQYF. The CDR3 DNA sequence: TGCGCCAGCAGCCAAGATTTTTTCTCGTCAGTCTTATGGAGCGGGAGAATCCACGAGCAGTACTTC.